This TCR beta chain was found in a study of T cell repertoires and HLA-DP antigens. On this clone: The antigen remains undetermined.

Pre-culture CD4+ samples were sequenced deeply, targeting some 220,000 T cell genomes. Sequencing used immunoSEQ multiplex PCR; TCRdb keeps in-frame clones, though not all of them. Of tens of thousands of clones in the sample, about 80% are singletons; the top ten hold around 1.6%. V was trimmed by 5 bases and J by 4 bases, leaving 14 bases between them. There are 15 residues in the CDR3. Germline V gene data show CDR1 as MNHEY and CDR2 as SMNVEV (reference sequence). The specimen was CD4+ T cells from PBMCs. This rearrangement joins TRBV27 to TRBJ2-2; D could derive from TRBD1 or TRBD2 (6 bases each). This sequence was found in a man in his sixties in good health and CMV-seronegative. The CDR3 region has the DNA TGTGCCAGCAGTCCCCTGGGGGGCATCACCGGGGAGCTGTTTTTT. Protein sequence: CASSPLGGITGELFF.